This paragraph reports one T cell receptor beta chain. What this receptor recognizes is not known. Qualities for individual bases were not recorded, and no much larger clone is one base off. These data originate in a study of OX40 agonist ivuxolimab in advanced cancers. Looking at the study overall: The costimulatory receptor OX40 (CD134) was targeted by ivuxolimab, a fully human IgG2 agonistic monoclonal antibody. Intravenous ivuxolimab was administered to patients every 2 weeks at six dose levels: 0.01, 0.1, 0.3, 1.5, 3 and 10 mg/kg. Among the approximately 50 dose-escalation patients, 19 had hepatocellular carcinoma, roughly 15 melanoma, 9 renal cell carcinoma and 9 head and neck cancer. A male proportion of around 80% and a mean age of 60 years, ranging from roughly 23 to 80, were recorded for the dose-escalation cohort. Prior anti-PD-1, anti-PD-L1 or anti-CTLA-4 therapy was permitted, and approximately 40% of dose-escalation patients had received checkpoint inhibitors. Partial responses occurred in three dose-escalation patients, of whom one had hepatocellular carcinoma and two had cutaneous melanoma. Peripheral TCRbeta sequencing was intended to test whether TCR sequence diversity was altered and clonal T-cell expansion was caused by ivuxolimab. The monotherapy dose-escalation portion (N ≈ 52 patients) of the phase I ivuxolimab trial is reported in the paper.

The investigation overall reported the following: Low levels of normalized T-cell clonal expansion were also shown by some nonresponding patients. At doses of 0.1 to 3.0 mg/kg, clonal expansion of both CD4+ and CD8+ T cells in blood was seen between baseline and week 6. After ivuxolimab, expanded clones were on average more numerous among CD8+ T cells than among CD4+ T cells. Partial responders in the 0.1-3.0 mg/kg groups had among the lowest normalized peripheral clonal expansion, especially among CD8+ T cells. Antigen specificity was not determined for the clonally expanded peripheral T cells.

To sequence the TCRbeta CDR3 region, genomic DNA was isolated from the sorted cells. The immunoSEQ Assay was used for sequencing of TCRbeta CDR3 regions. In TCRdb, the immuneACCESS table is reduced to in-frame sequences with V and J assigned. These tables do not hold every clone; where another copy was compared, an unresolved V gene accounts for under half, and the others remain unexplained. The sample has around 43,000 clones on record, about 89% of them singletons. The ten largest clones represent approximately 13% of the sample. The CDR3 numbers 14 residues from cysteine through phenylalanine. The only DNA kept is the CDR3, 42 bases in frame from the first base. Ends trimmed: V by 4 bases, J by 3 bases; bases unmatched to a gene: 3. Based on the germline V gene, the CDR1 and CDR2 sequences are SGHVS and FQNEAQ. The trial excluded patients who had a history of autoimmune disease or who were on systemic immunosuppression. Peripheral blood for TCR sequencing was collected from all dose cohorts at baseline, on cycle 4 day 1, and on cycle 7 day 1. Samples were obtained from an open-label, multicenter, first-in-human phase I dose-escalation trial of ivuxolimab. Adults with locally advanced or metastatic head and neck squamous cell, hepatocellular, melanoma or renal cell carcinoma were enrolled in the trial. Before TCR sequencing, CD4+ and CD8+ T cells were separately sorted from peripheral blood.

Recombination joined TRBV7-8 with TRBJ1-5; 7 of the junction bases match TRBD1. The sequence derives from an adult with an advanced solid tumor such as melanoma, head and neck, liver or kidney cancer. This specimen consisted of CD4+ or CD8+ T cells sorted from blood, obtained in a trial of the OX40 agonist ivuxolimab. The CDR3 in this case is CASSSGQDNQPQHF. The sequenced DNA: TGTGCCAGCAGCTCCGGACAGGACAATCAGCCCCAGCATTTT.